The source of this T cell receptor (beta chain) is a study of vaccination and CD4 T cells after COVID-19. Study information: Each control was exposed to a CEFX pool, an HIV-1 Nef pool, or no peptide at all.

In the case of this clonotype: Antigen: not known.

The study sequenced cultured CD4+ T cell DNA using the Oncomine TCR Beta short-read assay. It was from cultured CD4+ T cells that genomic DNA was extracted. One entry per CDR3 protein results from TCRdb running MiXCR on the PCR reads. The sample lists 17,000 or so distinct CDR3 sequences, less than 70% occurring once. J gave up 4 bases and V 0 bases, and 2 bases lay outside the gene matches. The CDR3 is 15 amino acids. Germline lookup yields CDR1 SGDLS and CDR2 YYNGEE. The treatment is: approximately 10-day PBMC culture with coronavirus spike peptide pools or control peptides (ViraFEST assay). ViraFEST enlarged antigen-specific T cell populations with peptide pools and afterwards sequenced TCRs.

The chain links TRBV9 to TRBJ2-1; 9 nucleotides line up with TRBD2. Sequences were obtained from CD4+ T cells from blood, cultured in vitro. The TCR originated in a human donor who had recovered from COVID-19. The CDR3 sequence is CASSVGSGGYNEQFF. The CDR3 DNA sequence: TGTGCCAGCAGCGTAGGAAGCGGGGGGTACAATGAGCAGTTCTTC.